This T cell receptor beta chain came from a study of cytomegalovirus exposure and HLA in healthy donors (dated by TCRdb to 2016 to 2017). Background on the whole study: According to an earlier analysis of several hundred of the donors, 200 million or so T cells yielded 95 million to 140 million unique TCR beta sequences and about 300 Gb of sequence data. Roughly 300 gigabases of sequencing data and approximately 84 million unique TCR sequences were included in an early release covering about 700 HLA-typed donors. The genetic ancestry cluster associated with self-reported Caucasian donors included about 81% of the roughly 400 genotyped donors. The study aimed to test whether signatures of past pathogen exposure could be identified by cataloging public T cell receptors. The study used immunosequencing to profile the T cell repertoires of 600 to 850 subjects and linked those repertoires to cytomegalovirus serostatus. A separate validation cohort of 100 to 150 different subjects was used in addition to the roughly 640-subject first cohort. To predict cytomegalovirus infection status, the study brought together high-throughput TCR immunosequencing, statistical association of individual TCRs with disease status, and machine learning. In a later analysis, previously published TCR beta repertoires from about 640 donors were re-analyzed and high-resolution HLA genotyping was added so that TCR occurrence patterns could be studied. The later analysis used no new phenotypic data to find candidate immune exposures, relying instead on TCR beta sequences and their occurrence across donors. An earlier analysis of nearly 600 of the donors applied high-throughput TCR beta sequencing to assess whether each TCR beta V gene segment acted as functional or pseudogenic. Donor age, sex, ethnicity and CMV serostatus were collected together with the repertoire data. Genome-wide SNP genotypes for about three fifths of the roughly 670 donors were used in a later genetic analysis, which treated that subset as a discovery cohort. Every repertoire in the discovery cohort had been generated on one and the same sequencing platform. Both class I and class II loci were covered by HLA typing, at four-digit resolution. Typing coverage varied by locus: about 629-640 donors for A, B, C, DRB1 and DQB1; about 520 for DQA1; approximately 570 for DPA1; roughly 450 for DPB1. Because of strong linkage in the cohort, roughly five DR-DQ haplotypes were treated as single units for association and clustering. On average, approximately 250,000 unique TCR beta nucleotide sequences were sequenced per donor among about 400 genotyped donors of the cohort, with roughly a sixth of those sequences being non-productive.

The library was built by means of the immunoSEQ multiplex PCR assay. The multiplex PCR relied on a mix of 60 forward primers for TCR Vbeta segments and 13 reverse primers for TCR Jbeta segments. The CDR3 region of rearranged TCR beta genes was amplified from genomic DNA with a multiplex PCR assay. Amplified TCR beta libraries were sequenced as 87-base-pair reads on the Illumina HiSeq System. Per the source publication's procedure: A later analysis counted about 82 million unique TCR beta chains across the 690 or so repertoires, and 10 million to 12 million of these chains were shared by at least two donors. Raw reads were error-corrected and collapsed into unique sequences with a nearest-neighbor algorithm that merged closely related sequences to remove PCR and sequencing errors. CDR3 sequences were aligned to IMGT reference sequences to assign V, D and J gene segments. For a sequence to be retained, at least a six-nucleotide match to both a V gene segment and a J gene segment was required. Rearrangements were called productive when the CDR3 lacked stop codons and stayed in frame with V and J; all others were non-productive. Following IMGT convention, CDR3 was defined as the stretch from the second conserved V-encoded cysteine to the conserved J-encoded phenylalanine. The earlier analysis of about 500 of the donors excluded sequences that lacked an unambiguous match to a single V gene segment. An earlier analysis of a few hundred of the donors called V segments functional above 56.7% productive rearrangements and segregating when the between-donor standard deviation exceeded 5%. A statistical classification framework was built for diagnosing cytomegalovirus status from the catalog of TCR beta chain sequences. V and J gene assignment, in a later analysis, came from comparing TCR nucleotide sequences with IMGT/GENE-DB human TR gene sequences. Using the TCRdist pipeline, a later analysis assigned CDR3 sequences along with most-parsimonious VDJ recombination scenarios. A later analysis defined each TCR beta chain by its CDR3 amino acid sequence plus V-gene family, and excluded reads lacking a unique V-gene family. In a later analysis, around 650 highly shared, low-generation-probability nucleotide sequences were removed to address suspected cross-contamination and a sequencing artifact. In a later analysis, a clonal expansion index for each public chain was calculated from normalized within-repertoire ranks of inferred template counts. A later analysis computed generation probabilities with a VDJ recombination model fitted to out-of-frame rearrangements, and checked the results against IGoR. In a later analysis, hypergeometric tests were used to score TCR-TCR, TCR-HLA and TCR-CMV co-occurrence, with a repertoire-size bias correction applied to TCR pairs. In a later analysis, false discovery rates were estimated by permuting HLA or CMV assignments 20 times. A later analysis grouped co-occurring TCRs with DBSCAN, adding TCRdist sequence similarity when clustering within HLA-allele-positive subsets. Co-occurrence clustering excluded repertoires with fewer than 30,000 or more than 120,000 public chains, plus five with anomalous nucleotide sharing. TCRdb limited this immuneACCESS table to in-frame rearrangements with V and J called. A share of clones is missing; checked studies link under half to unresolved V genes, and the rest is unexplained. For V, J and clone size, that table is used; D and trimming come from the DNA. The sample yields about 160,000 clones; about 82% were counted once. 1% of the sample belongs to the ten largest clones.

The germline V gene supplies CDR1 SGDLS and CDR2 YYNGEE. The CDR3 goes from the cysteine to the phenylalanine over 15 residues. Only the CDR3 DNA is retained, 45 bases long and in frame from the first base. From V the trimming removes 5 bases and from J it removes 6 bases, while the gene matches leave 9 bases of the junction unaccounted for. This clone turned up a few times. The antigen this receptor binds is unknown. It has no much larger one-base neighbor in the sample; base qualities were not kept. Broad study findings and their caveats: Broadly in line with IMGT annotations, most TCR beta V segments showed up in productive rearrangements about 90% or about 30% of the time in an earlier analysis of under 700 of the donors. Correlated functional status among segregating V segments might be attributable to linkage disequilibrium, but an unknown experimental factor could not be ruled out. Some IMGT-functional V segments, including TRBV6-2 and TRBV6-3, could not be told apart with the 87-base-pair reads, so those segments were excluded. Because HLA typing was missing for some donors at each locus, association tests included only the typed subset. V-gene and J-gene trimming of TCR beta chains was associated with a missense DCLRE1C variant in a later genetic analysis, and the association was replicated in an independent cohort. A further reported finding was that TCR beta sequences accurately predicted the HLA-A and HLA-B alleles for most subjects in the first cohort. At a false discovery rate of 0.05, a later analysis linked around 15,000 TCR beta sequences to specific HLA alleles. Three of the identified cytomegalovirus-associated TCR beta chains were confirmed in vitro to be specific for cytomegalovirus antigens. In a later analysis, the rate of TCR association differed among HLA loci, with DRB1 alleles having the most associated TCRs and HLA-C alleles having the fewest. The earlier analysis of approximately 540 of the donors excluded some 15 rarely observed V segments, including chromosome 9 orphons, because counts were too low. According to a later analysis, most CMV-associated TCR beta chains appeared to be HLA-restricted, and the HLA associations seemed to be driven largely by CMV exposure. The classifier was reported to diagnose cytomegalovirus status with high specificity and sensitivity in both the original and validation cohorts. In a later analysis, HLA-associated TCR beta chains were found to be more clonally expanded and to have lower generation probabilities than equally common non-associated chains. The authors suggested that the approach could potentially be generalized to other disease states and immunological phenotypes. Most TCR sequences were observed very rarely across donors, whereas some public TCRs were present in many individuals. In a later genetic analysis, fewer N-insertions in productive TCRs were reported among donors in an Asian-associated ancestry cluster than the roughly 670-donor mean. Strong co-occurrence of HLA alleles, especially DR and DQ, made assigning TCR associations to individual alleles difficult. The presence/absence analyses assumed that sequencing depth was roughly uniform across donors, and that assumption may not be true. In the study, approximately 150 TCR beta chains were listed as associated with cytomegalovirus. Several of the top co-occurrence clusters appeared to be linked to parvovirus B19, influenza, CMV and Epstein-Barr virus, according to a later analysis. Only TCR beta chains were sequenced in this cohort, and the absence of alpha or paired-chain data limited detectable features. A cluster of highly shared sequence variants was judged likely to represent a technical artifact of the sequencing pipeline. The only immune exposure information available for the cohort was CMV serostatus.

The cohort was made up of around 720 healthy bone marrow donors. At the time of sampling, every cohort member was nominally healthy, though immune exposures that went unrecorded were likely present. The donor was CMV seropositive and belonged to the group of over 250 seropositive cohort members. Each donor provided a peripheral blood sample, and peripheral blood mononuclear cells were used for TCR beta sequencing. Genomic DNA was extracted from the blood cell samples with the Qiagen DNeasy Blood Extraction Kit. The chain is assembled from TRBV9 and TRBJ1-2, and 11 junctional nucleotides match TRBD1. The TCR comes from a woman aged 45-65 years in good health and CMV-seropositive. The sequencing input was PBMCs. The nucleotides are TGTGCCAGCAGTCGGGGACAGGGGGGCGGTGATGGCTACACCTTC. This yields the protein CASSRGQGGGDGYTF.